The table lists the clone carrying this T cell receptor beta chain with a count of one. J was trimmed by 4 bases and V by 5 bases; bases with no gene match: 6. The CDR3 contains 14 residues. Germline CDR1 and CDR2: MDHEN and SYDVKM. Produced via immunoSEQ multiplex PCR; TCRdb's table is partial and in-frame only. The profile covers around 56,000 clones, with 85% to 90% appearing a single time and around 1.5% taken by the ten largest. The sample originates from a study of OX40 agonist ivuxolimab in advanced cancers. Study-level background: The study gave patients intravenous ivuxolimab at 0.01 to 10 mg/kg every 2 weeks. Checkpoint inhibitors had been given previously to 35% to 50% of patients.

This material consisted of CD4+ or CD8+ T cells sorted from blood, taken in a trial of the OX40 agonist ivuxolimab. This rearrangement joins TRBV28 to TRBJ2-7, with TRBD1 matching over 9 bases. The receptor was derived from an adult with an advanced solid tumor such as melanoma, head and neck, liver or kidney cancer. Written as DNA, the CDR3 is TGTGCCAGCAGTCAATGGACAGGGGAGTACGAGCAGTACTTC. Translating gives CASSQWTGEYEQYF.